The 3 T cell receptor beta chains below come from one sample, sequenced in a study of blood T cell repertoires in COVID-19 (dated by TCRdb to about 2020). The method behind the library was the immunoSEQ multiplex PCR assay. TCRdb holds this immuneACCESS table with in-frame rearrangements only. Some clones are missing; in checked studies, unresolved V genes explain under half, and the rest has no known cause. The sample contains around 130,000 clones, 75% to 80% of them found a single time. 7.9% of the sample is held by the ten biggest clonotypes. The source material was peripheral blood. All receptors come from a human donor in a cohort sampled during active COVID-19.

This clone was recorded a few times. The rearrangement uses TRBV7-9 and TRBJ2-1; 10 positions agree with TRBD1. V gave up 1 base and J gave up 10 bases; unmatched junction bases: 4. The germline V gene encodes CDR1 SEHNR and CDR2 FQNEAQ (reference sequence). The CDR3 covers 14 residues. The CDR3 DNA follows: TGTGCCAGCAGCTTAGTCGGGACAGGGGTGGAGCAGTTCTTC. This gives the protein CASSLVGTGVEQFF.

The chain uses TRBV12-3 or TRBV12-4 and TRBJ2-5; tentative D call: TRBD1 (5 bases). The ends were cut back, 3 bases at V and 9 bases at J, with 8 bases in the middle. The CDR3 consists of 11 residues. The CDR3 bases are TGTGCCAGCAGTTTGGAAGGGGCCCAGTACTTC. It encodes CASSLEGAQYF.

The chain's CDR3 is CAWSLREHNEQFF. The CDR3 bases are TGTGCCTGGAGTCTTCGGGAGCACAATGAGCAGTTCTTC. This rearrangement joins TRBV30 to TRBJ2-1; weak D call: TRBD2 (6 bases). V was shortened by 2 bases and J by 5 bases, with 10 bases between the two germline ends. Germline assignment: CDR1 GTSNPN and CDR2 SVGIG (reference sequence). The CDR3 has 13 residues.